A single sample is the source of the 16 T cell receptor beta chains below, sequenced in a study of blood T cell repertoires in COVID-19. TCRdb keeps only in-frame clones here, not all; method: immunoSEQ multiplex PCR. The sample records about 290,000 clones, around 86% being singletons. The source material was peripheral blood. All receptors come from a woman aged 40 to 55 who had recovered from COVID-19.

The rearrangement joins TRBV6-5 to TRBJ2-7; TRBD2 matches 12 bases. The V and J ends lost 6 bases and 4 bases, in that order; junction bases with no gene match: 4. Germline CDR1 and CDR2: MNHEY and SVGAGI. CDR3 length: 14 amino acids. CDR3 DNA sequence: TGTGCCAGCAGCGATACTAGCGGGAGGTACGAGCAGTACTTC. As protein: CASSDTSGRYEQYF.

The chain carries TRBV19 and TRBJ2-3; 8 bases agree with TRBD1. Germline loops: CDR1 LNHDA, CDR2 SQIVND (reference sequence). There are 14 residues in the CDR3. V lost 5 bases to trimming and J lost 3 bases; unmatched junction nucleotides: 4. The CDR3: CASSGGQGTDTQYF. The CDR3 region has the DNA TGTGCCAGTAGTGGCGGACAGGGAACAGATACGCAGTATTTT.

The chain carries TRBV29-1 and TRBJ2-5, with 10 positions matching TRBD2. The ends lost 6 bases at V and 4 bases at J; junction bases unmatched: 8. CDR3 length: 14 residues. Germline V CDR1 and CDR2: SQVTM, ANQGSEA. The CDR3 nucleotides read TGCAGCGTGTTAGCGGGAGGTCGGGGAGAGACCCAGTACTTC. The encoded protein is CSVLAGGRGETQYF.

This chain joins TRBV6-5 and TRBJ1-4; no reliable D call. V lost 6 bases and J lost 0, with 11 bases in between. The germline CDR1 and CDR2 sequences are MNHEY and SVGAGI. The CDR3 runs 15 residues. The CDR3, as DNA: TGTGCCAGCAGCCAATTCGGTTCAACTAATGAAAAACTGTTTTTT. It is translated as CASSQFGSTNEKLFF.

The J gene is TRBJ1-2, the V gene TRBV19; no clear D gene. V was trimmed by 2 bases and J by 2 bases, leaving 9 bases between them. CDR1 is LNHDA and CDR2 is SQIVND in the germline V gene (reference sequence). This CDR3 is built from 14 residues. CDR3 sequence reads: CASSISGPNYGYTF. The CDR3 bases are TGTGCCAGTAGTATATCGGGTCCGAACTATGGCTACACCTTC.

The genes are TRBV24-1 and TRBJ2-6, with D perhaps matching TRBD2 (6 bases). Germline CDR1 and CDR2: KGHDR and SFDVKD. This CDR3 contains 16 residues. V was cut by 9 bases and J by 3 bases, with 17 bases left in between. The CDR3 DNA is TGTGCCACCGGGGGGTCGGGGCTGGTTGGGGCCAACGTCCTGACTTTC. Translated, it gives CATGGSGLVGANVLTF.

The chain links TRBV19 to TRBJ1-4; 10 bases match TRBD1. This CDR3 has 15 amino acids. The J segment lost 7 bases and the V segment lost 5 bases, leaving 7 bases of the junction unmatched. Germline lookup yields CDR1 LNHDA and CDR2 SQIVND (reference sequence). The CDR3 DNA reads TGTGCCAGTAGTCCCCGGACAGGGGGAGGTGAAAAACTGTTTTTT. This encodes CASSPRTGGGEKLFF. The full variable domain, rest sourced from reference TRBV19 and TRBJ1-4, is DGGITQSPKYLFRKEGQNVTLSCEQNLNHDAMYWYRQDPGQGLRLIYYSQIVNDFQKGDIAEGYSVSREKKESFPLTVTSAQKNPTAFYLCASSPRTGGGEKLFFGSGTQLSVL.

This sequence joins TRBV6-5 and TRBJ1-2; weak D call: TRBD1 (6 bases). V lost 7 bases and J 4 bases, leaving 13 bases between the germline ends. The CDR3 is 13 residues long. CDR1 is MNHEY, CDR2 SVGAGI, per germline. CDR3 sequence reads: CASTGQHFYGYTF. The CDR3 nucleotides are TGTGCCAGCACCGGACAGCACTTCTATGGCTACACCTTC.

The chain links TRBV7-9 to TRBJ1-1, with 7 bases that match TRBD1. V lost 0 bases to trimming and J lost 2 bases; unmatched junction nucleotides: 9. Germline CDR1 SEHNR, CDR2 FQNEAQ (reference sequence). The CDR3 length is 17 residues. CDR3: CASSLAEGAVLNTEAFF. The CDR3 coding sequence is TGTGCCAGCAGCTTAGCGGAGGGGGCAGTCCTAAACACTGAAGCTTTCTTT.

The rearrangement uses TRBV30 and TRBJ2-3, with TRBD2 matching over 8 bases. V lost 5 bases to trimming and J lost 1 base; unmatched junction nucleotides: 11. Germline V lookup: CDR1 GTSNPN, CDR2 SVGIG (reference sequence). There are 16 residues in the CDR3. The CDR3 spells CAWGGDSGSRTDTQYF. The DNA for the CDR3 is TGTGCCTGGGGAGGTGACAGCGGGAGCCGCACAGATACGCAGTATTTT.

Here the CDR3 DNA reads TGTGCCAGCTCACTTGAACGGGACAGGGAGTTCTACGAGCAGTACTTC. As protein: CASSLERDREFYEQYF. J is TRBJ2-7 and V is TRBV18; 9 bases map to TRBD1. The CDR3 covers 16 residues. V lost 4 bases, J lost 3 bases, and 10 bases stayed unmatched. CDR1 and CDR2 (germline): KGHSH, LQKENI.

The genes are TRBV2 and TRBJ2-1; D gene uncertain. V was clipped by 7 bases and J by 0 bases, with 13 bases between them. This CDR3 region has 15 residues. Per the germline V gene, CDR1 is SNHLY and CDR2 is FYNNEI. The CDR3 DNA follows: TGTGCCAGCAACGGCCCGTCTAGCTCCTACAATGAGCAGTTCTTC. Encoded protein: CASNGPSSSYNEQFF.

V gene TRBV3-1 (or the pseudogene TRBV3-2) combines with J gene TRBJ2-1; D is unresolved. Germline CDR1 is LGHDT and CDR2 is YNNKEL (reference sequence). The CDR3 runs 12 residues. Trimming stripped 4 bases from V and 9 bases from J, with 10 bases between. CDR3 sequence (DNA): TGTGCCAGCAGCCTTACTATGGGTGAGCAGTTCTTC. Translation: CASSLTMGEQFF.

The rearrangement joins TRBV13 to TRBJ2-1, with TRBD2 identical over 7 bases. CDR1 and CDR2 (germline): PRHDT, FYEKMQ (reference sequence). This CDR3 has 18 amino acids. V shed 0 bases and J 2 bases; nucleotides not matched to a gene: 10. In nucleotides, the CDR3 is TGTGCCAGCAGCTTAGGGGGGGTGGAAGCGGGACCCTACAATGAGCAGTTCTTC. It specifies CASSLGGVEAGPYNEQFF.

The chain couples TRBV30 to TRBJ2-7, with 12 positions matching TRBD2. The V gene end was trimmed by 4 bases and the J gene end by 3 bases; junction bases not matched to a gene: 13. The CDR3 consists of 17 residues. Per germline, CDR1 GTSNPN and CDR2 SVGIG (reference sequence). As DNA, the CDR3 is TGTGCCTGGACAAGGGCTAGCGGGAGGGTTGACAACTACGAGCAGTACTTC. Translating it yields CAWTRASGRVDNYEQYF.

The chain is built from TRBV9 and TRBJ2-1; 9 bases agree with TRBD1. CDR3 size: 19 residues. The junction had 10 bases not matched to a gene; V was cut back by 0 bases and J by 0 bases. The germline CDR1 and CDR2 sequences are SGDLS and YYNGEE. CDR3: CASSVATGGHPSSYNEQFF. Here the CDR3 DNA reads TGTGCCAGCAGCGTAGCGACAGGGGGGCACCCAAGCTCCTACAATGAGCAGTTCTTC.